The clone carrying this TCR beta chain appeared a single time. The target antigen is unknown. The data stem from a study of CD4 T cells in relation to SARS-CoV-2 and coronaviruses. Study-level information: No peptide or an HIV-1 Nef peptide pool served as negative control. General study findings and limits: The cross-reactivity analysis covered only spike protein, not other viral proteins. In roughly 60% of donors, memory CD4+ clonotypes crossrecognized SARS-CoV-2 and at least one common cold coronavirus spike.

The unexposed donors gave CD4+ T cells in about 2010-2019, prior to COVID-19. After more than eight days of culture, CD4+ T cells were isolated. As cell numbers allowed, unexposed-donor CD4+ T cells faced SARS-CoV-2 S/N and four cold-coronavirus spikes. The assay was immunoSEQ multiplex PCR, and TCRdb's table has in-frame clones only and misses some. This sample has 20,000 to 25,000 clones, with roughly 74% found just once. The germline CDR1 and CDR2 sequences are KGHDR and SFDVKD. Trimming took 4 bases from V and 6 from J, leaving 13 bases between them. The CDR3 is 14 residues long. The sequence came from a human donor in good health. The chain links TRBV24-1 to TRBJ2-3; D might be TRBD2 (6 bases). The sample comprised CD4+ T cells from PBMCs, cultured in vitro. For the CDR3, the DNA is TGTGCCACCAGTGAAGGCGGGACCCGGGATACGCAGTATTTT. Translating it yields CATSEGGTRDTQYF.